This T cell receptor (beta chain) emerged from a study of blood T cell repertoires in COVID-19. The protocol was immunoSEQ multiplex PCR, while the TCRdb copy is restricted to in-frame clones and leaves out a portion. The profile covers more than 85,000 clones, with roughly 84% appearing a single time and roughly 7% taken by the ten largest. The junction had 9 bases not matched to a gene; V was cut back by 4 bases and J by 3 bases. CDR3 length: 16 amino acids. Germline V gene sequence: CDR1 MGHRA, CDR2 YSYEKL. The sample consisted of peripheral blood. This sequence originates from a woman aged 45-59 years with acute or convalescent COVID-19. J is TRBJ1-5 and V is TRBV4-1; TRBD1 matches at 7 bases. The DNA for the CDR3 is TGCGCCAGCAGCCGAGGACAGGTACTAGACAATCAGCCCCAGCATTTT. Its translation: CASSRGQVLDNQPQHF.